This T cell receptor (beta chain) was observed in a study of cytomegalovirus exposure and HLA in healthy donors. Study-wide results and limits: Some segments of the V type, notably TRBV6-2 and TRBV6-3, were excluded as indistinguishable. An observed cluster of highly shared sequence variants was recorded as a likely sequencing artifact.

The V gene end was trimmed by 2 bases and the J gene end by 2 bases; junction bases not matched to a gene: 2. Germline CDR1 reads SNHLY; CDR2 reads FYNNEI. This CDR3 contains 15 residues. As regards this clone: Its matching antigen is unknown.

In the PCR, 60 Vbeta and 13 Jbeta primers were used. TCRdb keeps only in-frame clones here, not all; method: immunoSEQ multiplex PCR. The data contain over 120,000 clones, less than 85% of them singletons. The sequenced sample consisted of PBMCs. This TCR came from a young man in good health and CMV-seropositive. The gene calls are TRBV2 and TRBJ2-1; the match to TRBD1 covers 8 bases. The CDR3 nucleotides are TGTGCCAGCAGTGAAATGGGACAGGCCTACAATGAGCAGTTCTTC. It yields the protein CASSEMGQAYNEQFF.